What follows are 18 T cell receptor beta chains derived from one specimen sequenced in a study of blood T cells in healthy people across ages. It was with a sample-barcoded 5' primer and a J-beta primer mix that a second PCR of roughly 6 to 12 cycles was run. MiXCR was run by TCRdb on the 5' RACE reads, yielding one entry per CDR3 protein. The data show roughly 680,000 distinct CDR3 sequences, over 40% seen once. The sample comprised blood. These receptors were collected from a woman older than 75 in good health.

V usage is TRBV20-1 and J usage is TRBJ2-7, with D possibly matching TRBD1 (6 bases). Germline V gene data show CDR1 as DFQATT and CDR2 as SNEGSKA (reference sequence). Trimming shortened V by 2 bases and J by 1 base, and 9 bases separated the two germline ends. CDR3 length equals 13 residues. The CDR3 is CSARQGNSYEQYF. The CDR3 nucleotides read TGCAGTGCTAGACAGGGGAATTCCTACGAGCAGTACTTC.

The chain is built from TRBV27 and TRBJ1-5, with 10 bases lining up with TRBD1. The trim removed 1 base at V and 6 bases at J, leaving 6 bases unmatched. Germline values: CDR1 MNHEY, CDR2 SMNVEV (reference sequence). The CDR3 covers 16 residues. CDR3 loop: CASSLWGQGSGQPQHF. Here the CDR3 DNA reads TGTGCCAGCAGTTTATGGGGACAGGGGTCGGGTCAGCCCCAGCATTTT.

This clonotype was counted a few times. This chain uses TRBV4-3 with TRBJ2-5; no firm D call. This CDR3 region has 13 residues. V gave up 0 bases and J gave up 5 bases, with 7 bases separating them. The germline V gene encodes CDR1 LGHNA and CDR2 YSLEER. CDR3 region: CASSQDPSETQYF. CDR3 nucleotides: TGCGCCAGCAGCCAAGATCCCTCCGAGACCCAGTACTTC.

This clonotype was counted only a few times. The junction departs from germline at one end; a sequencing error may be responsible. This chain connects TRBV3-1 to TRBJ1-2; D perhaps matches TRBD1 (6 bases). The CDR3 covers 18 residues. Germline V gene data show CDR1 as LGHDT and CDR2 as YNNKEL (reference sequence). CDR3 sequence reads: CASSQGGGSGSWNFGYTF. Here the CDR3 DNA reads TGTGCCAGCAGCCAAGGAGGGGGGTCAGGTAGTTGGAACTTTGGCTACACCTTC.

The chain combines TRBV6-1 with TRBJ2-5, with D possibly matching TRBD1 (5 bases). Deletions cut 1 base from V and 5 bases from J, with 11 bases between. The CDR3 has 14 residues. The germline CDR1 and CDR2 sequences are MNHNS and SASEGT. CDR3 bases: TGTGCCAGCAGTGAAGACTACCACAGGGAGACCCAGTACTTC. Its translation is CASSEDYHRETQYF.

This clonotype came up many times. CDR3 in amino acids: CASSQDLGRYTQYF. DNA for the CDR3: TGTGCCAGCAGCCAAGATCTCGGGAGGTATACGCAGTATTTT. This rearrangement joins TRBV3-1 to TRBJ2-3; 7 nucleotides match TRBD2. Losses at the gene ends were 0 bases for V and 7 bases for J; bases not matched to a gene: 4. Germline CDR1 and CDR2: LGHDT and YNNKEL (reference sequence). The CDR3 runs 14 residues.

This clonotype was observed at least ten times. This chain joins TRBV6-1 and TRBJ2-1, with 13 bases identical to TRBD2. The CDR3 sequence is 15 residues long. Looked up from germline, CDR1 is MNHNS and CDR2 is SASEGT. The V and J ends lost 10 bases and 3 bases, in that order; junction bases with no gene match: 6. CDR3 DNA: TGTGCCACTAAACTAGCGGGGGGGGTCTACAATGAGCAGTTCTTC. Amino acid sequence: CATKLAGGVYNEQFF.

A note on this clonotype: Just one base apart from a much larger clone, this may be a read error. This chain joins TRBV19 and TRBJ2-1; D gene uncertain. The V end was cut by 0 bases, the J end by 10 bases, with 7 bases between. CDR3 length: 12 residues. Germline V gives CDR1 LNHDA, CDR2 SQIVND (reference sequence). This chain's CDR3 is CASSIESLEQFF. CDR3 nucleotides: TGTGCCAGTAGTATAGAAAGTTTAGAGCAGTTCTTC.

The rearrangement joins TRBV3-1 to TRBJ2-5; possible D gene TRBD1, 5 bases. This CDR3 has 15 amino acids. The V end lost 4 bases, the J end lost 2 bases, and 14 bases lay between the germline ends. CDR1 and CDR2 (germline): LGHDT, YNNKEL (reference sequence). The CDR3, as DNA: TGTGCCAGCAGCCGGGGCTCTTCCGTACAAGAGACCCAGTACTTC. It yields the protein CASSRGSSVQETQYF.

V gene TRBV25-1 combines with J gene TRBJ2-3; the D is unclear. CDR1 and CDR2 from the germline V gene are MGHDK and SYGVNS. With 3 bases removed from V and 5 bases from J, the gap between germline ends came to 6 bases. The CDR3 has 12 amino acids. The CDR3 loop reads CASSEGKDTQYF. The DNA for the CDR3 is TGTGCCAGCAGTGAGGGGAAAGATACGCAGTATTTT.

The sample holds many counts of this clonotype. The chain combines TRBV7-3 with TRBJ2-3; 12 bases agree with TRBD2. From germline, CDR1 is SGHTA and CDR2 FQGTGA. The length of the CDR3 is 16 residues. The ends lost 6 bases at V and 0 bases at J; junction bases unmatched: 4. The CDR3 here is CASSLGTSGSTDTQYF. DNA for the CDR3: TGTGCCAGCAGTTTAGGGACTAGCGGGAGCACAGATACGCAGTATTTT. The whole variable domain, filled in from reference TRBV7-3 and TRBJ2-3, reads GAGVSQTPSNKVTEKGKYVELRCDPISGHTALYWYRQSLGQGPEFLIYFQGTGAADDSGLPNDRFFAVRPEGSVSTLKIQRTERGDSAVYLCASSLGTSGSTDTQYFGPGTRLTVL.

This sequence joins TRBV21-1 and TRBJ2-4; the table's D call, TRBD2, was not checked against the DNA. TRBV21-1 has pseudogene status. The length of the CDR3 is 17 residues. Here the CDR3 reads CASSKVVSGVSSGIQYF. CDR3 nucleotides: TGTGCCAGCAGCAAAGTTGTTAGCGGGGTTTCCTCGGGCATTCAGTACTTC.

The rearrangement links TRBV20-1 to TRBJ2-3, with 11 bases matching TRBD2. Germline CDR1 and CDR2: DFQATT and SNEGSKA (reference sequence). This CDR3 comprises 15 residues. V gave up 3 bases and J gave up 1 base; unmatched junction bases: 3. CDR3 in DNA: TGCAGTGCTAGGGTAGCGGGGGGGCGCACAGATACGCAGTATTTT. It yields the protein CSARVAGGRTDTQYF.

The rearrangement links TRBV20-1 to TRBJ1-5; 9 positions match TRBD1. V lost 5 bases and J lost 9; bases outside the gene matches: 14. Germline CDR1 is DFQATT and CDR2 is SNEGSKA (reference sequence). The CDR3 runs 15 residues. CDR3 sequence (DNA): TGCAGTGCTCGGCGCGCGACAGGGGGTTTCGGGCCCCAGCATTTT. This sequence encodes CSARRATGGFGPQHF.

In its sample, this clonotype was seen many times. The DNA of the CDR3 is TGTGCCAGCAGCGTTACGGGGGACCCAGATACGCAGTATTTT. It encodes CASSVTGDPDTQYF. J is TRBJ2-3 and V is TRBV9; maybe TRBD2 (6 bases). Trimming removed 2 bases at V and 4 bases at J, with 11 bases between. The germline V gene encodes CDR1 SGDLS and CDR2 YYNGEE. The CDR3 has 14 residues.

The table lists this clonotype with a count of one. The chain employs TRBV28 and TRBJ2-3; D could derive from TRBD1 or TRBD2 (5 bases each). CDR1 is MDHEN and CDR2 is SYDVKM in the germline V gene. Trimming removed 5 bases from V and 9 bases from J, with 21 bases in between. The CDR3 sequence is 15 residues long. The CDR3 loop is CASSPPDGTGGTQYF. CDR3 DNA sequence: TGTGCCAGCAGTCCCCCGGACGGGACCGGCGGCACGCAGTATTTT.

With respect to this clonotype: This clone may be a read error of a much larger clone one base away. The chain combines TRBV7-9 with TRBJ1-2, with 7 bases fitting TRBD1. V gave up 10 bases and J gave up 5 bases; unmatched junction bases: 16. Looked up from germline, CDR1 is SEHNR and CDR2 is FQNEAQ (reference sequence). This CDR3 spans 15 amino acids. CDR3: CATERGRQETYGYTF. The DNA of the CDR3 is TGTGCCACCGAAAGGGGGCGCCAGGAGACGTATGGCTACACCTTC.

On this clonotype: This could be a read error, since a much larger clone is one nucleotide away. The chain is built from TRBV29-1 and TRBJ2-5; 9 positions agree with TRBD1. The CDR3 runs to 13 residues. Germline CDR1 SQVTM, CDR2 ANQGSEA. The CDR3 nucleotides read TGCAGCGTAAACAGGGGGCACCAAGAGGCCCAGTACTTC. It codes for CSVNRGHQEAQYF.